This TCR beta chain stems from a study of cytomegalovirus exposure and HLA in healthy donors. Study-wide context: The approximately 120 million unique TCR beta sequences, from roughly 170 million T cells, were found by an earlier analysis.

It was with 60 Vbeta and 13 Jbeta primers that the PCR ran. The method was immunoSEQ multiplex PCR; TCRdb's version includes in-frame clones alone and lacks a portion of them. The repertoire holds 100,000 to 150,000 clones, with 77% as singletons. Study-level points and caveats: A later analysis appeared to link common viral pathogens to several of the most significant clusters.

In germline, CDR1 is SGHRS, CDR2 YFSETQ. The CDR3 sequence is 15 residues long. Between the trimmed V and J ends, which lost 4 bases and 6 bases, there was a span of 19 bases. Concerning this clone itself: As yet, its antigen is unknown.

The sequence came from a young man in good health and CMV-seropositive. This rearrangement joins TRBV5-1 to TRBJ1-1; TRBD1 is a possible D gene (5 bases). The sample consisted of PBMCs. The CDR3 loop is CASSPLTVVKPEAFF. In nucleotides, the CDR3 is TGCGCCAGCAGCCCGTTGACAGTAGTAAAACCTGAAGCTTTCTTT.